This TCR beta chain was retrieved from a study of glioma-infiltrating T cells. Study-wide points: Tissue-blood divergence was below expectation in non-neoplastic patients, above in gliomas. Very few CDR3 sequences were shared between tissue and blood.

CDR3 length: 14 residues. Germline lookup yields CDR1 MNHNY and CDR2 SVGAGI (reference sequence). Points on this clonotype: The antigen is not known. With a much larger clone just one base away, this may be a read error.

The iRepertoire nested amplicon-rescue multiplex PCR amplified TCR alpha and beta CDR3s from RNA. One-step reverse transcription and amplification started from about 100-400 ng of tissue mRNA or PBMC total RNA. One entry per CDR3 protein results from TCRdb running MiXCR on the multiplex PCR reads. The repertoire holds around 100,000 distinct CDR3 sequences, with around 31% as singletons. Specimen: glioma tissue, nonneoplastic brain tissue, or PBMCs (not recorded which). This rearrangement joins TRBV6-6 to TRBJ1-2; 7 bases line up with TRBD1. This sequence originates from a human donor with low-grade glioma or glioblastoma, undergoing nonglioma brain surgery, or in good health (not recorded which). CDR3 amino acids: CASSYPGQLYGYIF. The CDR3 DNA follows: TGTGCCAGCAGTTACCCGGGACAGCTCTACGGCTACATCTTC.